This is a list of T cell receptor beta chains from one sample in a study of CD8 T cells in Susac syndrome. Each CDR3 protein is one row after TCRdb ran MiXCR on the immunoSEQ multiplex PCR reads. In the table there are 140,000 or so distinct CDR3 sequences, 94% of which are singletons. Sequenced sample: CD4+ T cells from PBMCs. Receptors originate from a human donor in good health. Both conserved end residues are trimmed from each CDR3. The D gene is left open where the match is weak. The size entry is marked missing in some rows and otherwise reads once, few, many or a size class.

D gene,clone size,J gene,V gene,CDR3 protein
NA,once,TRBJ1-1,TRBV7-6,ASSSQGSNTEAF
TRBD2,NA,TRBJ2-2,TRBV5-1,ASSSGLAGGGELF
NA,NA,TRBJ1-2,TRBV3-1,ASSLRQLTYGYT
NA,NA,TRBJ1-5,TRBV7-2,ASSYRGGDQPQH
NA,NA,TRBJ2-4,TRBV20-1,SASSQGRDPHLLAKNIQY
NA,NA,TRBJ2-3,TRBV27,ASSLWTADTQY
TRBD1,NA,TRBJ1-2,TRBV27,ATRRPGQGDYGYT
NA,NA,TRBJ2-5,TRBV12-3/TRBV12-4,ASSLKGVTQY
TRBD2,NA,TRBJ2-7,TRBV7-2,ASRLTSTSWSYEQY
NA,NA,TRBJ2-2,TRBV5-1,ASSSNTGNTGELF
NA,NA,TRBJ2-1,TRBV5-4,ASSLRELYNEQF
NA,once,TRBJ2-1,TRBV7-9,ASRLAGIPGDEQF
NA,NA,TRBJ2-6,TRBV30,AWSAGMGSGANVLT
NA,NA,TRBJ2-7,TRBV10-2,ASSEAGAYEQY
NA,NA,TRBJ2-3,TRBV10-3,AISEAGGTDTQY
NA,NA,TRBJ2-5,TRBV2,ASIGVREETQY
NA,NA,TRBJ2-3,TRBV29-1,SVVPSHTTDTQY
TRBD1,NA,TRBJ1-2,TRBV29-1,SVTGGRGQGYT
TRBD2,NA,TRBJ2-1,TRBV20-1,SARRLAGSYNEQF
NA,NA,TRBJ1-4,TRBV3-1,ASSQEIRLTGPNEKLF
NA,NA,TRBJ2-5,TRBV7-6,ASSLAGPTETQY
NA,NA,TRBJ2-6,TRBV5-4,ASSLEGTGANVLT
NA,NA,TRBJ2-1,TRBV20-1,SARLANPYNEQF
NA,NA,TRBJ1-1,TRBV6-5,ASSRDREAF
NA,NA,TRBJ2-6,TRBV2,ASSGDSGANVLT
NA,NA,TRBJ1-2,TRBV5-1,ASSLAGAGLQGYT
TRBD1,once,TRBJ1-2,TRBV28,ASRTGGNYGYT
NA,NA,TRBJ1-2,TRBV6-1,ASMVGGWANYGYT
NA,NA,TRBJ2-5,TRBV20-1,SASGEGGWTQY
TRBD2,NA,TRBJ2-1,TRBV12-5,ASGLISGSEQF
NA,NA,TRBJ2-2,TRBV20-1,SARSSGGNTGELF
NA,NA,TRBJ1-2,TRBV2,ASTGVYGYT
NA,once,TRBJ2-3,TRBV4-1,ASSQETDTQY
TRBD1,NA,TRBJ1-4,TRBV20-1,SATGQGNQKLF
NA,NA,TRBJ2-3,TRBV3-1,ASSPVTSTDTQY
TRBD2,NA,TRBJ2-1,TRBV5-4,ASSLVTSDEQF
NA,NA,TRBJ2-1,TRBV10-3,AISVGAGGSYNEQF